The 14 T cell receptor beta chains given below trace back to one sample, sequenced in a study of beta chain features in type 1 diabetes. Expressed TCRB transcripts were sequenced because the isolated RNA had all been reverse transcribed beforehand. Sequencing used immunoSEQ multiplex PCR; TCRdb keeps in-frame clones, though not all of them. Found here are 250,000 to 300,000 clones, roughly 8% of them singletons; the top ten hold more than 1%. The sequencing input was central memory CD4+ T cells from blood. Receptors were obtained from a woman between 18 and 29 years old in good health.

This clone has more than one count but fewer than ten. V is TRBV5-4 and J is TRBJ1-6; TRBD1 aligns across 8 bases. Trimming at V came to 4 bases and at J to 6 bases, leaving 9 bases not matched to a gene. The CDR3 runs 16 residues. In germline, CDR1 is SGHNT, CDR2 YYREEE (reference sequence). The CDR3 loop is CASSTKRTGRNSPLHF. The CDR3 DNA is TGTGCCAGCAGCACCAAACGGACAGGGCGTAATTCACCCCTCCACTTT.

There are a few counts of this clone. The gene calls are TRBV6-5 and TRBJ1-4; D is perhaps TRBD1 (5 bases). The CDR3 sequence is 11 residues long. Looked up from germline, CDR1 is MNHEY and CDR2 is SVGAGI. Trimming left V 5 bases short and J 12 bases short, with 10 bases between. DNA for the CDR3: TGTGCCAGCAGTAGGGGTCGGGAACTGTTTTTT. Its protein product is CASSRGRELFF.

In this sample, this clone turned up a few times. This chain links TRBV7-3 with TRBJ2-3, with D maybe TRBD1 (5 bases). CDR3 size: 15 residues. Germline-derived CDR1 and CDR2 are SGHTA and FQGTGA. With 0 bases removed from V and 3 bases from J, the gap between germline ends came to 10 bases. The CDR3 here is CASSLTPGSTDTQYF. DNA for the CDR3: TGTGCCAGCAGCTTAACGCCAGGGTCGACAGATACGCAGTATTTT.

In the case of this clone: Relative to the germline gene, one junction end is altered; a read error may explain this. The sample has other DNA sequences that encode this CDR3 too. The chain combines TRBV7-2 with TRBJ2-3; no definite D call. The CDR3 runs 14 residues. Germline V CDR1 and CDR2: SGHTA, FQGNSA. The CDR3 DNA sequence: TGTGCCAGCAGCTTAAGCTGGCTCACAGATACGCAGTACTTT. This translates into CASSLSWLTDTQYF.

This rearrangement joins TRBV30 to TRBJ2-1; D is unresolved. Germline CDR1 is GTSNPN and CDR2 is SVGIG (reference sequence). Trimming left V 3 bases short and J 9 bases short, with 15 bases between. The CDR3 runs to 13 residues. The chain's CDR3 is CAWRPSPGSEQFF. CDR3 DNA sequence: TGTGCCTGGAGGCCCAGCCCCGGCTCTGAGCAGTTCTTC.

The chain couples TRBV2 to TRBJ2-1, with 7 positions matching TRBD2. The CDR3 has 14 amino acids. Trimming took 6 bases from V and 6 from J; bases not matched to a gene: 8. Germline V gene data show CDR1 as SNHLY and CDR2 as FYNNEI. The CDR3 loop reads CASSPGTTGNEQFF. CDR3 sequence (DNA): TGTGCCAGCAGCCCCGGGACTACGGGCAATGAGCAGTTCTTC.

The rearrangement links TRBV5-1 to TRBJ2-1; D gene unclear. The CDR3 consists of 10 residues. The germline CDR1 and CDR2 sequences are SGHRS and YFSETQ. V lost 4 bases and J lost 8, with 4 bases in between. CDR3 loop: CASSGDEQFF. CDR3 in DNA: TGCGCCAGCAGCGGCGATGAGCAGTTCTTC.

This clone showed up many times. The chain joins TRBV10-3 to TRBJ2-3; unclear D gene. The CDR3 consists of 11 residues. The germline CDR1 and CDR2 sequences are ENHRY and SYGVKD. V was clipped by 6 bases and J by 5 bases, with 6 bases between them. The CDR3 is CAIRKEDTQYF. In DNA form, the CDR3 reads TGTGCCATCAGAAAGGAAGATACGCAGTATTTT.

This clone was picked up a small number of times. The rearrangement links TRBV29-1 to TRBJ1-6; maybe TRBD1 (5 bases). The CDR3 is 13 amino acids. Germline V gene lookup returns CDR1 SQVTM and CDR2 ANQGSEA. The ends were cut back, 5 bases at V and 7 bases at J, with 12 bases in the middle. The CDR3 DNA sequence: TGCAGCGTTAATCAGGGAAGGAATTCACCCCTCCACTTT. Residues: CSVNQGRNSPLHF.

This CDR3 is CASSLGYSRNEKLFF. DNA of the CDR3: TGTGCCAGCAGCTTAGGTTACAGCCGTAATGAAAAACTGTTTTTT. V gene TRBV7-9 combines with J gene TRBJ1-4; D call uncertain. Germline CDR1 reads SEHNR; CDR2 reads FQNEAQ (reference sequence). Trimming stripped 1 base from V and 4 bases from J, with 10 bases between. CDR3 length: 15 residues.

At least ten counts were recorded for this clone. The chain has TRBV5-1 and TRBJ2-7; 12 bases match TRBD2. Losses at the gene ends were 5 bases for V and 0 bases for J; bases not matched to a gene: 6. Germline V gene lookup returns CDR1 SGHRS and CDR2 YFSETQ. CDR3 length equals 16 residues. CDR3 sequence reads: CASSRTSGTSSYEQYF. The DNA of the CDR3 is TGCGCCAGCAGTCGGACTAGCGGGACGAGCTCCTACGAGCAGTACTTC.

The chain carries TRBV23-1 and TRBJ2-6, with D possibly being TRBD1 (6 bases). TRBV23-1 is an ORF; its function is uncertain. CDR3 length equals 14 residues. Written as DNA, the CDR3 is TGCGCTACAACTAGGGGGTATGGGGCCAACGTCCTGACTTTC. It is translated as CATTRGYGANVLTF.

This clone was counted a few times. This chain joins TRBV27 and TRBJ2-7, with TRBD1 as a possible D gene (6 bases). Between the trimmed V and J ends, which lost 3 bases and 6 bases, there was a span of 15 bases. The CDR3 runs to 14 residues. Looked up from germline, CDR1 is MNHEY and CDR2 is SMNVEV (reference sequence). CDR3 DNA sequence: TGTGCCAGCAGTTTCTGGGGGCAAGGAGTCGAGCAGTACTTC. This gives the protein CASSFWGQGVEQYF.

This clone showed up just a few times. The J gene is TRBJ2-2, the V gene TRBV11-1, with D hard to call. Trimming removed 3 bases at V and 5 bases at J, with 10 bases between. In germline, CDR1 is SGHAT, CDR2 FQDESV (reference sequence). The CDR3 consists of 14 residues. Written as DNA, the CDR3 is TGTGCCAGCAGCTTTGGGTTGTTGACCGGGGAGCTGTTTTTT. It yields the protein CASSFGLLTGELFF.